This T cell receptor (beta chain) was sequenced during a study of shared clonotypes between healthy human individuals. Study outcomes and limitations: Estimated richness values were generally larger in naive subsets than in memory subsets.

In regard to this clone: Antigen unknown.

The germline V gene encodes CDR1 LGHNA and CDR2 YSLEER. The CDR3 extends over 15 amino acids. Trimming pared 8 bases from V and 4 bases from J, leaving 19 bases between. As processed by the authors: Filtering differed for immunoSEQ, which gave only junction sequences without quality scores. TCRdb keeps only in-frame clones here, not all; method: immunoSEQ multiplex PCR. Clone size and the V and J calls come from that table; the DNA yielded D and trimming. The repertoire includes about 1 million clones, around 76% of them detected once, and 1.2% to 1.5% sits in the top ten. Both subsets, CD45RA+ naive and CD45RA-negative memory, were split from the CD4+ cells.

Sequenced sample: memory CD4+ T cells sorted from blood. Subset: CD45RA-negative fraction. The chain is built from TRBV4-3 and TRBJ2-3; D uncertain. The clonotype was recovered from a man between 18 and 35 years old in good health. The CDR3 bases are TGCGCCAGCTCTCGGATGGCGTCGGGCCCAGATACGCAGTATTTT. Translation gives CASSRMASGPDTQYF.